This TCR beta chain was obtained from a study of beta chain features in type 1 diabetes. Study background: Age, gender and cell yields were similar between patients and healthy donors. Whole-study findings and limits: Patients with Type 1 diabetes showed moderately but significantly shorter TCRB CDR3s in all four CD4+ subsets. The naive, central memory and Treg TCRB repertoires looked more alike in patients than they did in healthy donors.

CD4+ naive, central memory, regulatory and stem cell-like memory cells were sorted via CD45RO/CCR7/CD25/CD127/CD95/CD27. Regarding this clone: The antigen is unknown.

The isolated RNA, all of it, was reverse transcribed, so expressed TCRB transcripts were what got sequenced. Generated by immunoSEQ multiplex PCR, the TCRdb table keeps only in-frame clones and is missing some. The table has 130,000 or so clones, 9% seen once. The V end was cut by 1 base, the J end by 0 bases, with 10 bases between. The CDR3 consists of 16 residues. The V gene's germline CDR1 is SGHTA and CDR2 FQGNSA. The clonotype comes from a young man with type 1 diabetes. This chain connects TRBV7-2 to TRBJ2-1; TRBD2 is a possible D gene (7 bases). Sequencing was done on a sample of central memory CD4+ T cells from blood. For the CDR3, the DNA is TGTGCCAGCAGCTTAGTGGGGGGGCCCTCCTACAATGAGCAGTTCTTC. Protein sequence: CASSLVGGPSYNEQFF. Variable domain in full (rest from reference TRBV7-2 and TRBJ2-1): GAGVSQSPSNKVTEKGKDVELRCDPISGHTALYWYRQSLGQGLEFLIYFQGNSAPDKSGLPSDRFSAERTGGSVSTLTIQRTQQEDSAVYLCASSLVGGPSYNEQFFGPGTRLTVL.